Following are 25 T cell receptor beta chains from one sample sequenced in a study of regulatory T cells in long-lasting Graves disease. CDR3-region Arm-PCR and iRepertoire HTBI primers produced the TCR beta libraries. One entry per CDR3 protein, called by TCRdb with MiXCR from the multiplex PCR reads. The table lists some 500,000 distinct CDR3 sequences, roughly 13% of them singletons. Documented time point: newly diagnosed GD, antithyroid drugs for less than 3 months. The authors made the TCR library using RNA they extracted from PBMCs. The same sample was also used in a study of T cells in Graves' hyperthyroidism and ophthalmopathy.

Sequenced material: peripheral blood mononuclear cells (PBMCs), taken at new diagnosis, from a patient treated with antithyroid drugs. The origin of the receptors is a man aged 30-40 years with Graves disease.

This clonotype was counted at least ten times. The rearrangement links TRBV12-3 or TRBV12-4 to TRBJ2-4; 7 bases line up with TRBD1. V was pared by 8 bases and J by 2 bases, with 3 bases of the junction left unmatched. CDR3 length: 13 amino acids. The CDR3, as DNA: TGTGCCAGCGCACAGGGGACCAAAAACATTCAGTACTTC. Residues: CASAQGTKNIQYF.

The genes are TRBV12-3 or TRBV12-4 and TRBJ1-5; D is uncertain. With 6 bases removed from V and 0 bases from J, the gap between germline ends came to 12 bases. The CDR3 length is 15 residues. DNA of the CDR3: TGTGCCAGCAGCCCCCCGCGATATAGCAATCAGCCCCAGCATTTT. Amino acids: CASSPPRYSNQPQHF.

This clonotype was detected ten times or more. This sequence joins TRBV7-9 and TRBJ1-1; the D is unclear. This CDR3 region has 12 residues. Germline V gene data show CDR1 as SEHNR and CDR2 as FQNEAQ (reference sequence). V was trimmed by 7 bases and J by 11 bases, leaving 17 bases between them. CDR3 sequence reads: CASTLGAIEAFF. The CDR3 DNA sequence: TGTGCCAGCACCTTGGGAGCGATCGAGGCTTTCTTT.

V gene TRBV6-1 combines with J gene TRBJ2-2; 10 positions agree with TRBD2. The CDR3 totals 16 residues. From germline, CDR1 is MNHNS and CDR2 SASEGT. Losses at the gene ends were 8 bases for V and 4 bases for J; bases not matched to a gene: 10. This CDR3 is CASRVSGRSSTGELFF. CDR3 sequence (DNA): TGTGCCAGCCGGGTTAGCGGGAGGTCGAGCACCGGGGAGCTGTTTTTT.

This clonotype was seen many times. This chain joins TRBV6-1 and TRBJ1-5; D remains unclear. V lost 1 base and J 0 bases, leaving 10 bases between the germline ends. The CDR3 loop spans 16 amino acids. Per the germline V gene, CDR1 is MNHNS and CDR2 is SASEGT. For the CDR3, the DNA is TGTGCCAGCAGTGAAGTTCGGACCTATAGCAATCAGCCCCAGCATTTT. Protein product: CASSEVRTYSNQPQHF.

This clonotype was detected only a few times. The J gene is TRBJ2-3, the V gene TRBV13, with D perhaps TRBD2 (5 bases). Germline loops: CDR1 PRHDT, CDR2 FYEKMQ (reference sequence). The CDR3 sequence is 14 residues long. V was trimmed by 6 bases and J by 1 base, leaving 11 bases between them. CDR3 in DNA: TGTGCCAGCAGACCCCGGACTGGCACAGATACGCAGTATTTT. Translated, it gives CASRPRTGTDTQYF.

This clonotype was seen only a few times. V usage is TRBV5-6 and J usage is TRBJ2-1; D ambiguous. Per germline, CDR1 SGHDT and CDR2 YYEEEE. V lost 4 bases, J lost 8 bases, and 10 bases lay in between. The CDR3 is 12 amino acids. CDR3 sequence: CASSQEWDEQFF. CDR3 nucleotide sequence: TGTGCCAGCAGCCAAGAGTGGGATGAGCAGTTCTTC. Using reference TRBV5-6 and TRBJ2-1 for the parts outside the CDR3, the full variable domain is DAGVTQSPTHLIKTRGQQVTLRCSPKSGHDTVSWYQQALGQGPQFIFQYYEEEERQRGNFPDRFSGHQFPNYSSELNVNALLLGDSALYLCASSQEWDEQFFGPGTRLTVL.

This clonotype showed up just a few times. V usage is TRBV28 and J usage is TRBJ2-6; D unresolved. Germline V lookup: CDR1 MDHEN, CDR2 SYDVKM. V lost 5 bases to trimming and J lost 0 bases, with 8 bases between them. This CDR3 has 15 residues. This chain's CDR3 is CASSGGFSGANVLTF. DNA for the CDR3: TGTGCCAGCAGTGGCGGCTTCTCTGGGGCCAACGTCCTGACTTTC.

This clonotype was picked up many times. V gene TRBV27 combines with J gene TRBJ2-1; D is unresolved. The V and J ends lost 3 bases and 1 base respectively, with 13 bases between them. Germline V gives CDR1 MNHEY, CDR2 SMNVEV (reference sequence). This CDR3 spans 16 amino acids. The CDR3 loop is CASSLSRTYSYNEQFF. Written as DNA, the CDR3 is TGTGCCAGCAGTTTGTCGCGCACCTATTCCTACAATGAGCAGTTCTTC.

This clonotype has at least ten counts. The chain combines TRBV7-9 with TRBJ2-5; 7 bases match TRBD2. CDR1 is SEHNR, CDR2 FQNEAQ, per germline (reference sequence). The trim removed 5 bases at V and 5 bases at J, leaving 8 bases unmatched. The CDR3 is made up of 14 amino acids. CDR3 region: CASSPRGVEETQYF. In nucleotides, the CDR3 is TGTGCCAGCAGCCCCCGGGGGGTCGAGGAGACCCAGTACTTC. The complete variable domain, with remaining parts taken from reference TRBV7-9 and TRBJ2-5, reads DTGVSQNPRHKITKRGQNVTFRCDPISEHNRLYWYRQTLGQGPEFLTYFQNEAQLEKSRLLSDRFSAERPKGSFSTLEIQRTEQGDSAMYLCASSPRGVEETQYFGPGTRLLVL.

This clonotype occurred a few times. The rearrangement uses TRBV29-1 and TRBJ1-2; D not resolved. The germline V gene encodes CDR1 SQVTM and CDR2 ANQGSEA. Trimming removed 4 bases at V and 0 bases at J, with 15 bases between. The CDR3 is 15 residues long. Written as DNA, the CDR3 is TGCAGCGTTGGGGGTGTTCCCGGAACTAACTATGGCTACACCTTC. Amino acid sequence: CSVGGVPGTNYGYTF.

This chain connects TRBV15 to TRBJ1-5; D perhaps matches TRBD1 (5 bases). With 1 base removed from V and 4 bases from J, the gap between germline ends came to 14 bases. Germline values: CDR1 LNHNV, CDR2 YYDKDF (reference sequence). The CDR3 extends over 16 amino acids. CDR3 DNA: TGTGCCACCAGCAGAGCCAAAGACAGTTCAAATCAGCCCCAGCATTTT. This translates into CATSRAKDSSNQPQHF.

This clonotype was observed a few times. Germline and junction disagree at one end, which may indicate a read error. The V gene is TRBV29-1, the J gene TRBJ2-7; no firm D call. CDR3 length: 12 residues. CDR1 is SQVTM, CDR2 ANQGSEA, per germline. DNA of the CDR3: TGCAGCATTGAAGATGCCTCCTACGAGCAGTACTTC. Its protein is CSIEDASYEQYF.

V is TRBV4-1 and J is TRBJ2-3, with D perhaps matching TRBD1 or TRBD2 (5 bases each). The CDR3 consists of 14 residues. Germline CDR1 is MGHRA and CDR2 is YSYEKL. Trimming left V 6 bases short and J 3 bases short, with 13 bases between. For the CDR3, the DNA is TGCGCCAGCAGAGGTCGGGACCTAACAGATACGCAGTATTTT. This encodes CASRGRDLTDTQYF.

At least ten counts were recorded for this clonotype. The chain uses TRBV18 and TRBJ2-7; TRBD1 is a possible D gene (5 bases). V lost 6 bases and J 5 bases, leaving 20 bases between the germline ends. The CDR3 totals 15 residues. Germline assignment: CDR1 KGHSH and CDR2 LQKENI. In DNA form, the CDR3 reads TGTGCCAGCTCGGGTGGAAGTGGCAGGGTCAACGAGCAGTACTTC. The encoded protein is CASSGGSGRVNEQYF.

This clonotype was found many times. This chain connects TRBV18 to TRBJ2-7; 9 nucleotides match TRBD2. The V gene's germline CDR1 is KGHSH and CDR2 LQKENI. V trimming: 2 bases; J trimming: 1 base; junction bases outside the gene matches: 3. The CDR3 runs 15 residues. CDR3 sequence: CASSPSLAGSYEQYF. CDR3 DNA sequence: TGTGCCAGCTCACCATCACTAGCGGGTTCCTACGAGCAGTACTTC.

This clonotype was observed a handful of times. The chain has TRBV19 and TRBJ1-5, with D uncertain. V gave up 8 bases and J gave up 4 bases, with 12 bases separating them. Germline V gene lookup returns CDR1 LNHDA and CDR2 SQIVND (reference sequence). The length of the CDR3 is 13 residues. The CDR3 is CASGQAINQPQHF. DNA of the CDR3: TGTGCCAGTGGGCAGGCTATTAATCAGCCCCAGCATTTT.

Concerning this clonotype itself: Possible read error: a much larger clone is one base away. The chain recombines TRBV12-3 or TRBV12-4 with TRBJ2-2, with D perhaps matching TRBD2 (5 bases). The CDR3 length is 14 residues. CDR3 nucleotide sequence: TGTGACAGCACCCCACCCGGGGTCACCGGGGAGCTGTTTTTT. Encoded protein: CDSTPPGVTGELFF.

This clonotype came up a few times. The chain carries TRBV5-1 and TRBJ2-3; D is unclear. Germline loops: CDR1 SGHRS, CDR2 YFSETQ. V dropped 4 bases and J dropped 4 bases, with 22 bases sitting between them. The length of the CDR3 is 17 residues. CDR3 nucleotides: TGCGCCAGCAGCCCCAGATCGGGCTGGGCAACAGCAGATACGCAGTATTTT. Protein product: CASSPRSGWATADTQYF.

The CDR3 protein is CSPADRLAGEDTQYF. CDR3 DNA sequence: TGCAGCCCCGCAGATAGACTAGCGGGAGAAGATACGCAGTATTTT. The chain has TRBV20-1 and TRBJ2-3; 12 nucleotides agree with TRBD2. The length of the CDR3 is 15 residues. Germline loops: CDR1 DFQATT, CDR2 SNEGSKA (reference sequence).

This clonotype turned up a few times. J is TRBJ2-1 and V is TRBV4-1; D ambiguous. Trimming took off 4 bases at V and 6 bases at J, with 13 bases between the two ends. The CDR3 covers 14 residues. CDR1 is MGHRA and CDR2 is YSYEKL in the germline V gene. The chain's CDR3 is CASSLKGPSNEQFF. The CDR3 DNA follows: TGCGCCAGCAGCCTAAAAGGGCCCAGCAATGAGCAGTTCTTC.

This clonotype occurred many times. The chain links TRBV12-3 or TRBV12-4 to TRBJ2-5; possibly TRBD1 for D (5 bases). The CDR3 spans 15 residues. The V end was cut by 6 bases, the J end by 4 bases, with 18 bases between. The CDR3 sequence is CASSLGHSPRETQYF. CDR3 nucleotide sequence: TGTGCCAGCAGCCTTGGACATTCTCCGCGAGAGACCCAGTACTTC.

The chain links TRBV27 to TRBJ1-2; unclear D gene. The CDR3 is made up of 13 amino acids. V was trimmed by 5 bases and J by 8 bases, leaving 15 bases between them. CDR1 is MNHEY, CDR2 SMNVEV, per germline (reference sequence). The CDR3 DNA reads TGTGCCAGCAGTGAACCCGGTTGGGGAGGCTACACCTTC. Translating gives CASSEPGWGGYTF.

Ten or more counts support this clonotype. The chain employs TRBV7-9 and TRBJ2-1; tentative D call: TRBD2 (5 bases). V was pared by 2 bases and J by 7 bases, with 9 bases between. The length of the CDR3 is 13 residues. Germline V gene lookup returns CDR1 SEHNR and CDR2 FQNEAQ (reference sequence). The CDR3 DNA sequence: TGTGCCAGCAGCTTACTGTGGAGGAATGAGCAGTTCTTC. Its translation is CASSLLWRNEQFF.

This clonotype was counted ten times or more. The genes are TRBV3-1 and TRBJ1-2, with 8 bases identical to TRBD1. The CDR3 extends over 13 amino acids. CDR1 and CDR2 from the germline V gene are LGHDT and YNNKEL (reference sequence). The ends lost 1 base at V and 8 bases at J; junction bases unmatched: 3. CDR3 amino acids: CASSQVDRGGYTF. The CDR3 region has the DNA TGTGCCAGCAGCCAAGTTGACAGGGGAGGCTACACCTTC.